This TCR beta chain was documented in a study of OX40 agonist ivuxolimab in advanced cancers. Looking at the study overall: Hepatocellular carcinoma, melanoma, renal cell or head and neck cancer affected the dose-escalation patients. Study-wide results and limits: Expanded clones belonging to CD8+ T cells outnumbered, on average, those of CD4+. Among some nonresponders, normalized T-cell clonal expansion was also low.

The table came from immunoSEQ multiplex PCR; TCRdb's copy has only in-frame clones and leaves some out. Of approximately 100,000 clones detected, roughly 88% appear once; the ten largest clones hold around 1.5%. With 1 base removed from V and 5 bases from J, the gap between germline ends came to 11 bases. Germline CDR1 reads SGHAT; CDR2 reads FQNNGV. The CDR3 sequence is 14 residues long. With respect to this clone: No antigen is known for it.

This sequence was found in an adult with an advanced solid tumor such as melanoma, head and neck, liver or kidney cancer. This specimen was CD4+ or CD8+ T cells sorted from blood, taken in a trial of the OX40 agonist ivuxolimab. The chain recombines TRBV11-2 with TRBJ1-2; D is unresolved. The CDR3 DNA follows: TGTGCCAGCAGCTTAGTCGCGGGGAAGTATGGCTACACCTTC. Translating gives CASSLVAGKYGYTF. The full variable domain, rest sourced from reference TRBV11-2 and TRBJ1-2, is EAGVAQSPRYKIIEKRQSVAFWCNPISGHATLYWYQQILGQGPKLLIQFQNNGVVDDSQLPKDRFSAERLKGVDSTLKIQPAKLEDSAVYLCASSLVAGKYGYTFGSGTRLTVV.